Following are 17 T cell receptor beta chains from one sample sequenced in a study of T cell responses to AZD1222 COVID-19 vaccine. Sequenced by immunoSEQ multiplex PCR; TCRdb stores in-frame clones only, minus some. Among about 120,000 clones listed, about 87% were seen once. The sample was peripheral blood, taken on day 0 of AZD1222 vaccination. The receptors here all came from an adult in good health.

V is TRBV9 and J is TRBJ1-6, with D possibly matching TRBD1 (6 bases). The CDR3 is 14 amino acids. CDR1 and CDR2 from the germline V gene are SGDLS and YYNGEE. V lost 1 base and J 7 bases, leaving 9 bases between the germline ends. This chain's CDR3 is CASSVYRANSPLHF. The CDR3, as DNA: TGTGCCAGCAGCGTATACAGGGCCAATTCACCCCTCCACTTT.

The chain couples TRBV6-5 to TRBJ2-7; 7 bases align to TRBD2. CDR3 length: 15 amino acids. V shed 8 bases and J 0 bases; nucleotides not matched to a gene: 10. Germline values: CDR1 MNHEY, CDR2 SVGAGI. For the CDR3, the DNA is TGTGCCAGCGGATCATTGGCTAGCGGCTCCTACGAGCAGTACTTC. Translation: CASGSLASGSYEQYF.

A few counts support this clone. CDR3 protein: CASSDMDRRYGYTF. CDR3 nucleotide sequence: TGTGCCAGCAGTGATATGGACAGACGCTATGGCTACACCTTC. This chain connects TRBV2 to TRBJ1-2; TRBD1 might be the D (6 bases). The CDR3 runs 14 residues. Germline assignment: CDR1 SNHLY and CDR2 FYNNEI. V lost 3 bases to trimming and J lost 4 bases, with 12 bases between them.

The rearrangement joins TRBV27 to TRBJ1-6; D unclear. The CDR3 is 9 residues long. Trimming took off 8 bases at V and 12 bases at J, with 5 bases between the two ends. CDR1 is MNHEY, CDR2 SMNVEV, per germline (reference sequence). The DNA of the CDR3 is TGTGCCAGCGGCTTACCCCTCCACTTT. Its translation: CASGLPLHF.

To note about this clone: Other DNA sequences in this specimen translate into the identical CDR3. The J gene is TRBJ1-6, the V gene TRBV5-1, with 9 positions matching TRBD1. CDR1 is SGHRS and CDR2 is YFSETQ in the germline V gene. There are 14 residues in the CDR3. V trimming: 4 bases; J trimming: 6 bases; junction bases outside the gene matches: 2. The DNA of the CDR3 is TGCGCCAGCAGCCCGGGACAGGGTAATTCACCCCTCCACTTT. Its protein is CASSPGQGNSPLHF.

J is TRBJ1-2 and V is TRBV4-2, with unresolved D. The germline CDR1 and CDR2 sequences are LGHNA and YNFKEQ. V shed 1 base and J shed 2 bases, with 5 bases lying between them. The CDR3 length is 13 residues. The CDR3 is CASSQVGNYGYTF. The CDR3, as DNA: TGTGCCAGCAGCCAAGTAGGGAACTATGGCTACACCTTC.

V gene TRBV5-1 combines with J gene TRBJ2-3; D is possibly TRBD1 (5 bases). V dropped 4 bases and J dropped 7 bases, with 13 bases sitting between them. Germline assignment: CDR1 SGHRS and CDR2 YFSETQ. The CDR3 totals 13 residues. The CDR3 coding sequence is TGCGCCAGCAGCGTGAGTGGGGCGTATACGCAGTATTTT. Its protein product is CASSVSGAYTQYF.

The chain couples TRBV3-1 (or the pseudogene TRBV3-2) to TRBJ2-2, with 10 bases lining up with TRBD1. CDR1 and CDR2 (germline): LGHDT, YNNKEL (reference sequence). Trimming took 3 bases from V and 6 from J; bases not matched to a gene: 7. This CDR3 is built from 16 residues. This CDR3 is CASSHHGQGVSGELFF. CDR3 DNA sequence: TGTGCCAGCAGCCATCACGGACAGGGGGTGTCCGGGGAGCTGTTTTTT.

The V call is TRBV2, the J call TRBJ1-6, with 8 bases that match TRBD1. Trimming removed 0 bases from V and 12 bases from J; junction bases left unmatched: 16. In germline, CDR1 is SNHLY, CDR2 FYNNEI. This CDR3 spans 18 amino acids. The chain's CDR3 is CASSEALPGTGNERPLHF. CDR3 sequence (DNA): TGTGCCAGCAGTGAAGCGCTTCCCGGGACAGGAAACGAGAGACCCCTCCACTTT.

V and J are TRBV3-1 (or the pseudogene TRBV3-2) and TRBJ1-6; TRBD1 is a possible D gene (6 bases). Per germline, CDR1 LGHDT and CDR2 YNNKEL (reference sequence). With 0 bases removed from V and 6 bases from J, the gap between germline ends came to 15 bases. CDR3 size: 17 residues. The CDR3 is CASSQDLGGALNSPLHF. CDR3 bases: TGTGCCAGCAGCCAAGATTTGGGGGGGGCCCTTAATTCACCCCTCCACTTT.

This clone was seen a handful of times. CDR3 residues: CASSGTGVQPQHF. DNA of the CDR3: TGTGCCAGCAGTGGAACAGGGGTTCAGCCCCAGCATTTT. This chain connects TRBV12-3 or TRBV12-4 to TRBJ1-5; 7 positions agree with TRBD1. With 5 bases clipped from V and 6 bases from J, the junction kept 4 bases outside the gene matches. CDR3 size: 13 residues.

This chain links TRBV6-5 with TRBJ1-4; D gene ambiguous. This CDR3 has 14 amino acids. The V end was cut by 6 bases, the J end by 8 bases, with 16 bases between. Germline CDR1 is MNHEY and CDR2 is SVGAGI. The CDR3 is CASSDLVVGEKLFF. The CDR3 bases are TGTGCCAGCAGCGACCTGGTCGTAGGAGAAAAACTGTTTTTT.

The chain links TRBV18 to TRBJ1-4; a weak D match, TRBD1 (6 bases). Germline CDR1 reads KGHSH; CDR2 reads LQKENI. This CDR3 is 16 amino acids long. V lost 2 bases, J lost 1 base, and 11 bases lay in between. CDR3 residues: CASSPTGPGTNEKLFF. CDR3 DNA: TGTGCCAGCTCACCAACAGGGCCTGGAACTAATGAAAAACTGTTTTTT. The full variable domain, its missing parts supplied by reference TRBV18 and TRBJ1-4, is NAGVMQNPRHLVRRRGQEARLRCSPMKGHSHVYWYRQLPEEGLKFMVYLQKENIIDESGMPKERFSAEFPKEGPSILRIQQVVRGDSAAYFCASSPTGPGTNEKLFFGSGTQLSVL.

V usage is TRBV7-9 and J usage is TRBJ2-3; D is unresolved. CDR3 length equals 16 residues. Germline CDR1 is SEHNR and CDR2 is FQNEAQ (reference sequence). The germline V and J ends were trimmed by 1 base and 6 bases, with 17 bases remaining between them. DNA for the CDR3: TGTGCCAGCAGCTTAGGCCAGGATAGCACATTGGATACGCAGTATTTT. Translating gives CASSLGQDSTLDTQYF.

The chain joins TRBV5-6 to TRBJ2-5; TRBD2 aligns across 8 bases. Germline V gene data show CDR1 as SGHDT and CDR2 as YYEEEE. The CDR3 is 17 amino acids. V was pared by 2 bases and J by 0 bases, with 9 bases of the junction left unmatched. CDR3 bases: TGTGCCAGCAGCTTAGGTGTCGGGGGGGTGTACCAAGAGACCCAGTACTTC. Encoded protein: CASSLGVGGVYQETQYF.

This chain uses TRBV11-1 with TRBJ2-1; D is perhaps TRBD2 (6 bases). Germline-derived CDR1 and CDR2 are SGHAT and FQDESV (reference sequence). CDR3 length: 14 residues. V was pared by 1 base and J by 4 bases, with 8 bases between. This CDR3 is CASSLGGEYNEQFF. The CDR3 region has the DNA TGTGCCAGCAGCTTAGGGGGGGAGTACAATGAGCAGTTCTTC.

The chain uses TRBV4-3 and TRBJ2-7; D unclear. Trimming stripped 0 bases from V and 2 bases from J, with 11 bases between. The CDR3 contains 15 residues. The germline V gene has CDR1 LGHNA and CDR2 YSLEER. Here the CDR3 DNA reads TGCGCCAGCAGCCAAGATAGGAACTCCGCCTACGAGCAGTACTTC. Translating gives CASSQDRNSAYEQYF.